Following are 29 T cell receptor beta chains from one sample sequenced in a study of T-cell reconstitution after alpha-beta-depleted transplantation in children. Unique molecular identifiers featured in how the TCRbeta library was prepared. MiXCR, run by TCRdb on the PCR reads, gives a single entry per CDR3 protein. The sample lists a few hundred thousand distinct CDR3 sequences, under 30% occurring once. The sample was PBMCs, taken before TCRalphabeta/CD19-depleted stem cell transplant. The receptors shown here come from a girl aged 2 to 10 with Fanconi anemia, due to receive a stem cell transplant.

The CDR3 coding sequence is TGTGCCAGCAGTTACTACGGGGCTGGGGCCAACGTCCTGACTTTC. It yields the protein CASSYYGAGANVLTF. J is TRBJ2-6 and V is TRBV6-5; tentatively, D is TRBD2 (5 bases). CDR3 length: 15 amino acids. Trimming took 1 base from V and 2 from J, leaving 6 bases between them. The germline V gene encodes CDR1 MNHEY and CDR2 SVGAGI.

This clonotype was recorded many times. The rearrangement links TRBV28 to TRBJ2-7; 8 positions match TRBD2. The CDR3 runs 16 residues. CDR1 and CDR2 (germline): MDHEN, SYDVKM. J lost 2 bases, V lost 4 bases, and 10 bases had no gene match. CDR3 in DNA: TGTGCCAGCAGTTCCCCCTGGGAGCGGGGGCCCTACGAGCAGTACTTC. It specifies CASSSPWERGPYEQYF. Combining the CDR3 with reference TRBV28 and TRBJ2-7 gives the whole variable domain DVKVTQSSRYLVKRTGEKVFLECVQDMDHENMFWYRQDPGLGLRLIYFSYDVKMKEKGDIPEGYSVSREKKERFSLILESASTNQTSMYLCASSSPWERGPYEQYFGPGTRLTVT.

This clonotype was observed a handful of times. The V call is TRBV20-1, the J call TRBJ1-3; a weak D match, TRBD1 (6 bases). V was pared by 6 bases and J by 2 bases, with 14 bases between. The CDR3 runs 14 residues. The V gene's germline CDR1 is DFQATT and CDR2 SNEGSKA (reference sequence). CDR3 region: CSALGNRAGNTIYF. CDR3 in DNA: TGCAGTGCCCTTGGGAACAGGGCTGGAAACACCATATATTTT.

This sequence joins TRBV7-2 and TRBJ2-2; no clear D. Trimming cost V 2 bases and J 4 bases, with 5 bases left between them. The CDR3 runs to 13 residues. The germline V gene has CDR1 SGHTA and CDR2 FQGNSA. The CDR3 region has the DNA TGTGCCAGCAGCTTAACCCCCACCGGGGAGCTGTTTTTT. This encodes CASSLTPTGELFF.

This clonotype was seen once. The chain couples TRBV30 to TRBJ1-1; D is possibly TRBD1 (6 bases). V was trimmed by 5 bases and J by 7 bases, leaving 8 bases between them. Germline loops: CDR1 GTSNPN, CDR2 SVGIG (reference sequence). The length of the CDR3 is 10 residues. The CDR3 spells CAWVQGEAFF. In DNA, the CDR3 is TGTGCCTGGGTACAGGGTGAAGCTTTCTTT.

This clonotype was seen ten or more times. CDR3 in amino acids: CSASGGAYEQYF. The CDR3 region has the DNA TGCAGTGCTAGCGGGGGGGCCTACGAGCAGTACTTC. The chain combines TRBV20-1 with TRBJ2-7; 8 bases match TRBD2. The junction had 0 bases not matched to a gene; V was cut back by 3 bases and J by 2 bases. CDR3 length: 12 residues. Germline V CDR1 and CDR2: DFQATT, SNEGSKA (reference sequence).

This clonotype was detected a few times. For the CDR3, the DNA is TGTGCCAGCAGCTTAGCGACTAGCGGGAGCTCCTACAATGAGCAGTTCTTC. This encodes CASSLATSGSSYNEQFF. This sequence joins TRBV7-9 and TRBJ2-1, with 12 bases matching TRBD2. In germline, CDR1 is SEHNR, CDR2 FQNEAQ (reference sequence). Losses at the gene ends were 0 bases for V and 0 bases for J; bases not matched to a gene: 0. CDR3 size: 17 residues. The full variable domain, its missing parts supplied by reference TRBV7-9 and TRBJ2-1, is DTGVSQNPRHKITKRGQNVTFRCDPISEHNRLYWYRQTLGQGPEFLTYFQNEAQLEKSRLLSDRFSAERPKGSFSTLEIQRTEQGDSAMYLCASSLATSGSSYNEQFFGPGTRLTVL.

This clonotype appeared many times. This chain joins TRBV6-5 and TRBJ2-7; perhaps TRBD1 as D (5 bases). Germline values: CDR1 MNHEY, CDR2 SVGAGI. V gave up 2 bases and J gave up 6 bases, with 8 bases separating them. The CDR3 runs to 12 residues. In DNA form, the CDR3 reads TGTGCCAGCAGTTACAGGGGCGCCGAGCAGTACTTC. It yields the protein CASSYRGAEQYF.

This clonotype was detected a few times. This chain uses TRBV18 with TRBJ2-1; 9 positions match TRBD1. Germline V gene sequence: CDR1 KGHSH, CDR2 LQKENI. J gave up 0 bases and V 3 bases, and 9 bases lay outside the gene matches. CDR3 length equals 18 residues. The CDR3 nucleotides read TGTGCCAGCTCACCCAGGGGACAGGGCCTCAGCTCCTACAATGAGCAGTTCTTC. Its protein is CASSPRGQGLSSYNEQFF.

This clonotype was observed many times. The V and J genes are TRBV20-1 and TRBJ2-1, with D tentatively TRBD1 or TRBD2 (5 bases each). The CDR3 has 14 amino acids. Germline values: CDR1 DFQATT, CDR2 SNEGSKA (reference sequence). V dropped 3 bases and J dropped 3 bases, with 12 bases sitting between them. The CDR3 reads CSASVGTLYNEQFF. CDR3 bases: TGCAGTGCTAGTGTCGGGACCCTCTACAATGAGCAGTTCTTC.

CDR3 amino acids: CSATNTYEQYF. CDR3 sequence (DNA): TGCAGTGCAACAAATACCTACGAGCAGTACTTC. The chain combines TRBV20-1 with TRBJ2-7; no firm D call. The CDR3 has 11 amino acids. V shed 6 bases and J shed 2 bases, with 8 bases lying between them. Germline V lookup: CDR1 DFQATT, CDR2 SNEGSKA (reference sequence).

This clonotype was picked up many times. The rearrangement uses TRBV28 and TRBJ2-7; 7 nucleotides line up with TRBD2. Unmatched junction bases numbered 8, after V lost 3 bases and J lost 3 bases. The CDR3 has 15 amino acids. Germline V gene data show CDR1 as MDHEN and CDR2 as SYDVKM. CDR3 nucleotides: TGTGCCAGCAGTTTTTCCGCTAGCGGAGACTACGAGCAGTACTTC. Translating it yields CASSFSASGDYEQYF.

The chain links TRBV5-6 to TRBJ2-5; 7 nucleotides match TRBD1. Germline lookup yields CDR1 SGHDT and CDR2 YYEEEE. The CDR3 length is 14 residues. Trimming removed 2 bases from V and 4 bases from J; junction bases left unmatched: 5. CDR3 loop: CASSFDNRGETQYF. In DNA, the CDR3 is TGTGCCAGCAGCTTTGATAACAGGGGAGAGACCCAGTACTTC.

This chain's CDR3 is CSAIGLAIENIQYF. The DNA for the CDR3 is TGCAGTGCCATTGGACTAGCGATAGAAAACATTCAGTACTTC. V and J are TRBV20-1 and TRBJ2-4, with 9 bases fitting TRBD2. This CDR3 has 14 residues. Germline V gene sequence: CDR1 DFQATT, CDR2 SNEGSKA (reference sequence). The trim removed 6 bases at V and 5 bases at J, leaving 8 bases unmatched.

Many counts were recorded for this clonotype. The genes are TRBV20-1 and TRBJ2-3; 7 bases match TRBD2. The ends lost 6 bases at V and 4 bases at J; junction bases unmatched: 7. The length of the CDR3 is 13 residues. Germline CDR1 DFQATT, CDR2 SNEGSKA (reference sequence). The CDR3 loop is CSALATSPDTQYF. In DNA form, the CDR3 reads TGCAGTGCCCTAGCGACTAGCCCAGATACGCAGTATTTT.

The sample holds many counts of this clonotype. The chain couples TRBV29-1 to TRBJ2-3; 7 bases map to TRBD2. The CDR3 is 15 amino acids. Germline V gene lookup returns CDR1 SQVTM and CDR2 ANQGSEA. Germline trimming cut 4 bases from V and 2 bases from J; bases unmatched to any gene: 9. CDR3 loop: CSVVGGEISTDTQYF. The CDR3, as DNA: TGCAGCGTTGTGGGGGGGGAGATATCCACAGATACGCAGTATTTT.

The CDR3 here is CASSLEGAKNIQYF. CDR3 coding DNA: TGTGCCAGCAGCCTCGAGGGAGCCAAAAACATTCAGTACTTC. The J gene is TRBJ2-4, the V gene TRBV7-9; maybe TRBD2 (5 bases). Trimming stripped 5 bases from V and 0 bases from J, with 8 bases between. The CDR3 sequence is 14 residues long. Germline CDR1 and CDR2: SEHNR and FQNEAQ (reference sequence).

This clonotype was counted at least ten times. The V call is TRBV10-3, the J call TRBJ2-1; 15 nucleotides match TRBD2. This CDR3 region has 18 residues. Germline loops: CDR1 ENHRY, CDR2 SYGVKD. The J segment lost 4 bases and the V segment lost 0 bases, leaving 4 bases of the junction unmatched. CDR3 loop: CAISESGTSGRYYNEQFF. The CDR3 coding sequence is TGTGCCATCAGTGAGTCGGGGACTAGCGGGAGGTATTACAATGAGCAGTTCTTC.

This clonotype was detected once. The chain is built from TRBV29-1 and TRBJ2-5, with 15 bases identical to TRBD2. The CDR3 covers 12 residues. The germline V gene has CDR1 SQVTM and CDR2 ANQGSEA. The CDR3 DNA reads as TGCAGTGGACTAGCGGGAGGGGAGACCCAGTACTTC. Amino acid sequence: CSGLAGGETQYF.

This clonotype has ten or more counts. V gene TRBV29-1 combines with J gene TRBJ2-2; 9 bases fit TRBD2. Germline V gives CDR1 SQVTM, CDR2 ANQGSEA. Unmatched junction bases numbered 9, after V lost 2 bases and J lost 5 bases. This CDR3 comprises 16 residues. CDR3 coding DNA: TGCAGCGTTGAAATCGTGGCTAGCGGGACTACCGGGGAGCTGTTTTTT. This encodes CSVEIVASGTTGELFF.

The chain links TRBV12-3 or TRBV12-4 to TRBJ1-1, with D perhaps TRBD1 (6 bases). V lost 3 bases and J lost 7, with 27 bases in between. The CDR3 length is 18 residues. The CDR3 nucleotides read TGTGCCAGCAGTTTGATGGCCCCTCTACAGGGAGGGAGGTATGAAGCTTTCTTT. This gives the protein CASSLMAPLQGGRYEAFF.

This clonotype showed up many times. The J gene is TRBJ2-1, the V gene TRBV20-1; D perhaps matches TRBD1 (6 bases). CDR1 and CDR2 (germline): DFQATT, SNEGSKA (reference sequence). Trimming took 0 bases from V and 2 from J, leaving 11 bases between them. There are 15 residues in the CDR3. The CDR3 here is CSARDLQGTYNEQFF. CDR3 in DNA: TGCAGTGCTAGAGACCTACAGGGAACCTACAATGAGCAGTTCTTC.

At least ten counts were recorded for this clonotype. V usage is TRBV12-3 or TRBV12-4 and J usage is TRBJ2-7, with 11 positions matching TRBD2. V lost 2 bases to trimming and J lost 3 bases; unmatched junction nucleotides: 9. The length of the CDR3 is 17 residues. The DNA for the CDR3 is TGTGCCAGCAGTTTACGACTAGCGGGGACCCTGAACTACGAGCAGTACTTC. Its protein is CASSLRLAGTLNYEQYF.

Details on this clonotype: A much larger clone differs from this one at a single base, so this may be a read error. This is likely a read error, given that the CDR3 carries no conserved phenylalanine or tryptophan at its end. The gene calls are TRBV12-3 or TRBV12-4 and TRBJ2-3; possible D gene TRBD1, 5 bases. The CDR3 contains 14 residues. V shed 5 bases and J shed 5 bases, with 14 bases lying between them. The CDR3 coding sequence is TGTGCCAGCAGTAAATACGAAAGGGGAGATACGCAGTATATT. It encodes CASSKYERGDTQYI.

CDR3 nucleotides: TGTGCCAGCAGTCGTATCAGCGGGGCGCGCTACAATGAGCAGTTCTTC. Translating it yields CASSRISGARYNEQFF. V usage is TRBV2 and J usage is TRBJ2-1, with 7 bases that match TRBD2. This CDR3 spans 16 amino acids. In germline, CDR1 is SNHLY, CDR2 FYNNEI. V shed 5 bases and J 3 bases; nucleotides not matched to a gene: 10.

This chain uses TRBV9 with TRBJ2-2, with 7 bases fitting TRBD2. The V gene end was trimmed by 3 bases and the J gene end by 8 bases; junction bases not matched to a gene: 10. Per germline, CDR1 SGDLS and CDR2 YYNGEE. The CDR3 runs to 15 residues. CDR3 loop: CASSGRTRDRGELFF. Written as DNA, the CDR3 is TGTGCCAGCAGCGGGAGGACTAGAGACCGGGGGGAGCTGTTTTTT.

The chain carries TRBV29-1 and TRBJ2-3; 7 nucleotides match TRBD1. This CDR3 has 13 amino acids. Losses at the gene ends were 7 bases for V and 1 base for J; bases not matched to a gene: 5. The germline gives CDR1 SQVTM, CDR2 ANQGSEA. This CDR3 is CSGTTGGTDTQYF. The CDR3 DNA follows: TGCAGCGGAACAACAGGGGGCACAGATACGCAGTATTTT.

This clonotype was seen just once. The chain carries TRBV5-6 and TRBJ2-7; 8 bases map to TRBD1. V lost 3 bases, J lost 5 bases, and 10 bases stayed unmatched. Per the germline V gene, CDR1 is SGHDT and CDR2 is YYEEEE. This CDR3 region has 15 residues. The CDR3 reads CASSSGTGPFNEQYF. CDR3 nucleotide sequence: TGTGCCAGCAGCTCAGGGACAGGACCGTTCAACGAGCAGTACTTC.

The chain is built from TRBV20-1 and TRBJ1-4; possible D gene TRBD1, 6 bases. V lost 5 bases and J lost 4, with 8 bases in between. The CDR3 loop spans 12 amino acids. Germline assignment: CDR1 DFQATT and CDR2 SNEGSKA (reference sequence). Written as DNA, the CDR3 is TGCAGTGCTCCCAGGGGTAATGAAAAACTGTTTTTT. This translates into CSAPRGNEKLFF.